A single sample is the source of the 21 T cell receptor beta chains below, sequenced in a study of identical twins. Each CDR3 protein gets one entry after TCRdb re-called the 5' RACE reads with MiXCR. In the table there are 690,000 or so distinct CDR3 sequences, approximately 6.1% of which are singletons. The sample comprised naive T cells sorted from blood. The receptor set was obtained from a man younger than 35 in good health.

The J gene is TRBJ2-1, the V gene TRBV5-6; 8 bases are shared with TRBD1. Losses at the gene ends were 3 bases for V and 7 bases for J; bases not matched to a gene: 9. CDR3 length: 15 residues. CDR1 and CDR2 from the germline V gene are SGHDT and YYEEEE. CDR3 protein: CASSSRDRRWNEQFF. CDR3 sequence (DNA): TGTGCCAGCAGCTCCCGGGACAGGCGGTGGAATGAGCAGTTCTTC.

On this clonotype: This is likely a read error, given that the CDR3 carries no conserved phenylalanine or tryptophan at its end. The chain has TRBV7-2 and TRBJ1-1; D call uncertain. Germline V CDR1 and CDR2: SGHTA, FQGNSA. The CDR3 length is 14 residues. V dropped 1 base and J dropped 0 bases, with 6 bases sitting between them. CDR3 DNA sequence: TGTGCCAGCAGCTTAGGCCAAATGAACACTGAAGCTTTCATT. Protein sequence: CASSLGQMNTEAFI.

This clonotype was counted a few times. This chain joins TRBV28 and TRBJ2-1; D is tentatively TRBD1 or TRBD2 (6 bases each). CDR1 and CDR2 (germline): MDHEN, SYDVKM. V gave up 7 bases and J gave up 3 bases, with 19 bases separating them. CDR3 length: 16 amino acids. The CDR3 loop reads CASNKGGPYGYNEQFF. The CDR3 coding sequence is TGTGCCAGCAATAAGGGGGGTCCTTATGGCTACAATGAGCAGTTCTTC.

This chain joins TRBV20-1 and TRBJ2-7, with 10 bases identical to TRBD1. This CDR3 spans 12 amino acids. Germline V gene data show CDR1 as DFQATT and CDR2 as SNEGSKA (reference sequence). J was trimmed by 7 bases and V by 5 bases; bases with no gene match: 5. This CDR3 reads CSASGTGEEQYF. The CDR3 DNA is TGCAGTGCTTCCGGGACAGGGGAAGAGCAGTACTTC.

This clonotype was observed many times. J is TRBJ2-6 and V is TRBV12-3 or TRBV12-4; D is unresolved. V was cut by 10 bases and J by 0 bases, with 7 bases left in between. The CDR3 sequence is 13 residues long. The DNA of the CDR3 is TGTGCCACCCAGAACTCTGGGGCCAACGTCCTGACTTTC. This codes for CATQNSGANVLTF.

This clonotype was seen at least ten times. The J gene is TRBJ2-2, the V gene TRBV5-1, with no clear D. CDR3 length: 12 amino acids. Germline V gene data show CDR1 as SGHRS and CDR2 as YFSETQ. V lost 4 bases, J lost 7 bases, and 8 bases lay in between. The CDR3 loop reads CASSGEGGELFF. CDR3 DNA sequence: TGCGCCAGCAGCGGGGAAGGCGGGGAGCTGTTTTTT.

The rearrangement joins TRBV7-9 to TRBJ2-3, with 7 positions matching TRBD1. Germline V gene sequence: CDR1 SEHNR, CDR2 FQNEAQ (reference sequence). This CDR3 comprises 14 residues. Trimming took 2 bases from V and 6 from J; bases not matched to a gene: 5. CDR3 amino acids: CASSLQGVVDTQYF. The CDR3 region has the DNA TGTGCCAGCAGCTTACAGGGGGTGGTGGATACGCAGTATTTT.

This clonotype was picked up a small number of times. The chain links TRBV27 to TRBJ2-1, with D possibly matching TRBD1 (6 bases). Germline CDR1 MNHEY, CDR2 SMNVEV (reference sequence). The V end was cut by 6 bases, the J end by 2 bases, with 17 bases between. The CDR3 loop spans 16 amino acids. In DNA, the CDR3 is TGTGCCAGCAGCCCCCCCGTGAACAGGGCCTACAATGAGCAGTTCTTC. It yields the protein CASSPPVNRAYNEQFF.

This clonotype was recorded at least ten times. This chain uses TRBV28 with TRBJ2-7, with a weak D call TRBD1 (5 bases). The length of the CDR3 is 11 residues. The V and J ends lost 9 bases and 6 bases respectively, with 12 bases between them. From germline, CDR1 is MDHEN and CDR2 SYDVKM. The DNA for the CDR3 is TGTGCCAGTCAGGGCCCACTCGAGCAGTACGTC. Its protein product is CASQGPLEQYV.

This clonotype has ten or more counts. The chain joins TRBV11-1 to TRBJ2-1; TRBD2 matches at 7 bases. Germline V gene data show CDR1 as SGHAT and CDR2 as FQDESV (reference sequence). V shed 1 base, J shed 2 bases, and the junction held 11 bases outside the gene matches. This CDR3 spans 18 amino acids. Written as DNA, the CDR3 is TGTGCCAGCAGCTTAGAAATGTCGGCGGGAGTAGCCTACAATGAGCAGTTCTTC. It encodes CASSLEMSAGVAYNEQFF.

This chain joins TRBV12-3 or TRBV12-4 and TRBJ1-1, with D tentatively TRBD1 (6 bases). The CDR3 runs to 14 residues. Trimming took off 4 bases at V and 5 bases at J, with 14 bases between the two ends. CDR3 residues: CASSSLQGGTEAFF. The CDR3 DNA follows: TGTGCCAGCAGTTCCTTACAGGGAGGGACTGAAGCTTTCTTT.

This clonotype was observed at least ten times. This chain uses TRBV20-1 with TRBJ2-1; 7 nucleotides align to TRBD2. The CDR3 is 17 residues long. Germline loops: CDR1 DFQATT, CDR2 SNEGSKA (reference sequence). V shed 2 bases and J 6 bases; nucleotides not matched to a gene: 16. CDR3 nucleotides: TGCAGTGCTAGACAATATCGAAGCGGGATGTTGCCCAATGAGCAGTTCTTC. Residues: CSARQYRSGMLPNEQFF.

There are many counts of this clonotype. The J gene is TRBJ2-7, the V gene TRBV29-1, with 9 positions matching TRBD2. CDR3 size: 13 residues. Germline CDR1 is SQVTM and CDR2 is ANQGSEA. The J segment lost 3 bases and the V segment lost 2 bases, leaving 2 bases of the junction unmatched. Here the CDR3 DNA reads TGCAGCGTTGAACTAGCGGGATACTACGAGCAGTACTTC. Encoded protein: CSVELAGYYEQYF.

In this sample, this clonotype turned up many times. The V and J genes are TRBV5-1 and TRBJ2-1, with 10 positions matching TRBD1. The CDR3 spans 14 residues. Per germline, CDR1 SGHRS and CDR2 YFSETQ. V lost 5 bases and J lost 9; bases outside the gene matches: 8. This chain's CDR3 is CASRRDRGLGEQFF. For the CDR3, the DNA is TGCGCCAGCAGAAGGGACAGGGGACTTGGTGAGCAGTTCTTC.

In this sample, this clonotype turned up many times. This chain uses TRBV6-2 or TRBV6-3 with TRBJ1-2; possibly TRBD1 for D (5 bases). Germline lookup yields CDR1 MNHEY and CDR2 SVGEGT. Between the trimmed V and J ends, which lost 7 bases and 6 bases, there was a span of 12 bases. CDR3 length: 12 amino acids. This CDR3 is CASMTEPNGYTF. CDR3 coding DNA: TGTGCCAGCATGACAGAGCCTAATGGCTACACCTTC.

In its sample, this clonotype was seen many times. The rearrangement uses TRBV24-1 and TRBJ2-7, with a tentative D call TRBD2 (6 bases). The CDR3 covers 14 residues. The V and J ends lost 9 bases and 2 bases respectively, with 16 bases between them. Germline V CDR1 and CDR2: KGHDR, SFDVKD. The CDR3, as DNA: TGTGCCACCGCATCCGGAGGGCAGACCTACGAGCAGTACTTC. It codes for CATASGGQTYEQYF.

The sample holds many counts of this clonotype. CDR3 residues: CASRGWNEQFF. The CDR3 nucleotides read TGTGCCAGCAGGGGGTGGAATGAGCAGTTCTTC. The chain carries TRBV12-3 or TRBV12-4 and TRBJ2-1; D remains unclear. The CDR3 extends over 11 amino acids. Trimming pared 6 bases from V and 7 bases from J, leaving 7 bases between.

The chain uses TRBV20-1 and TRBJ2-1, with 12 bases that match TRBD2. Germline V gene lookup returns CDR1 DFQATT and CDR2 SNEGSKA (reference sequence). Trimming at V came to 0 bases and at J to 2 bases, leaving 5 bases not matched to a gene. The CDR3 contains 17 residues. The CDR3 spells CSARDSRTSGTYNEQFF. As DNA, the CDR3 is TGCAGTGCTAGAGACAGTAGGACTAGCGGGACCTACAATGAGCAGTTCTTC.

This clonotype came up many times. The CDR3 sequence: CSGGADTQYF. The DNA for the CDR3 is TGCAGCGGTGGGGCAGATACGCAGTATTTT. The genes are TRBV29-1 and TRBJ2-3; D gene ambiguous. Germline V gives CDR1 SQVTM, CDR2 ANQGSEA. The CDR3 extends over 10 amino acids. V lost 7 bases, J lost 4 bases, and 6 bases lay in between.

This clonotype was detected many times. The chain joins TRBV11-2 to TRBJ2-7, with a possible D match to TRBD1 (6 bases). Germline V CDR1 and CDR2: SGHAT, FQNNGV. The CDR3 has 13 amino acids. The V end was cut by 3 bases, the J end by 3 bases, with 9 bases between. CDR3 bases: TGTGCCAGCAGCTTCGGCAGGGGCTACGAGCAGTACGTC. The encoded protein is CASSFGRGYEQYV.

This clonotype has at least ten counts. V and J are TRBV10-3 and TRBJ2-5, with D perhaps TRBD1 (6 bases). The germline CDR1 and CDR2 sequences are ENHRY and SYGVKD. V lost 4 bases, J lost 5 bases, and 14 bases lay in between. The CDR3 loop spans 14 amino acids. DNA of the CDR3: TGTGCCATCAGTGTGGACAGAGGCGGGGAGACCCAGTACTTC. This sequence encodes CAISVDRGGETQYF.